This is a list of T cell receptor beta chains from one sample in a study of shared clonotypes between healthy human individuals. The protocol was immunoSEQ multiplex PCR, while the TCRdb copy is restricted to in-frame clones and leaves out a portion. The profile shows roughly 2,000,000 clones, approximately 94% of them singletons. The sequenced sample consisted of naive CD8+ T cells sorted from blood. All receptors derive from a man aged 18-30 years in good health. CDR3s include the opening cysteine and the closing phenylalanine or tryptophan. The D gene is left open where the match is weak. A row's size may be missing; if present it is once, few, many or a size class.

>TRBV19|TRBD1|TRBJ1-2|NA
TGTGCCAGTAGTATAGAGCAGGGGGCGCGATACTATGGCTACACCTTC
CASSIEQGARYYGYTF
>TRBV23-1|TRBD2|TRBJ2-7|NA
TGCGCCAGCAGTCACGGACTAGCAGTACCCTACGAGCAGTACTTC
CASSHGLAVPYEQYF
>TRBV27|NA|TRBJ1-1|NA
TGTGCCAGCAGCTCGCAGGGCTCTGAAGCTTTCTTT
CASSSQGSEAFF
>TRBV4-3|NA|TRBJ2-7|NA
TGCGCCAGCAGCCAAATGAGCGGCCAGACCTACGAGCAGTACTTC
CASSQMSGQTYEQYF
>TRBV7-9|NA|TRBJ2-2|NA
TGTGCCAGCAGACCCTCAGAGAACACCGGGGAGCTGTTTTTT
CASRPSENTGELFF
>TRBV6-5|TRBD2|TRBJ2-7|NA
TGTGCCAGCAGTTGGAGCCGGGACTACTACTACGAGCAGTACTTC
CASSWSRDYYYEQYF
>TRBV4-3|NA|TRBJ2-7|NA
TGCGCCAGCAGCCAAGGATTACAAAAAGGACAGATGATCTACGAGCAGTACTTC
CASSQGLQKGQMIYEQYF
>TRBV6-1|NA|TRBJ1-6|NA
TGTGCCAGCAGTATCCCCTATAATTCACCCCTCCACTTT
CASSIPYNSPLHF
>TRBV7-9|NA|TRBJ2-1|NA
TGTGCCAGCAGCTCGGACGGCCCCCATGAGCAGTTCTTC
CASSSDGPHEQFF
>TRBV5-6|NA|TRBJ2-7|NA
TGTGCCAGCAGCTTCCCGGGGCACTACGAGCAGTACTTC
CASSFPGHYEQYF
>TRBV5-4|NA|TRBJ1-1|NA
TGTGCCAGCAGCTCTACGGGGGCCACTGAAGCTTTCTTT
CASSSTGATEAFF
>TRBV30|NA|TRBJ1-4|few
TGTGCCTGGAGTGAGGGTGAAAAACTGTTTTTT
CAWSEGEKLFF
>TRBV5-1|NA|TRBJ1-1|NA
TGCGCCAGCAGCCCCGGAGGGGTAGCGGACACTGAAGCTTTCTTT
CASSPGGVADTEAFF
>TRBV27|TRBD1|TRBJ2-7|NA
TGTGCCGTAGGACAGGTCGTAGGGGAGCAGTACTTC
CAVGQVVGEQYF
>TRBV6-5|NA|TRBJ1-1|NA
TGTGCCAGCAGTTACTCGAAGGGGGGGTTGGACACTGAAGCTTTCTTT
CASSYSKGGLDTEAFF
>TRBV5-5|TRBD1|TRBJ1-6|NA
TGTGCCAGCAGCTTGGGGACAGGTTCACCCCTCCACTTT
CASSLGTGSPLHF
>TRBV7-6|NA|TRBJ2-4|NA
TGTGCCAGCAGCTTATTAGGTGGGGCTCAGTACTTC
CASSLLGGAQYF
>TRBV19|TRBD2|TRBJ2-1|NA
TGTGCCAGTAGTATCGACGGGACTAGCCGCTACAATGAGCAGTTCTTC
CASSIDGTSRYNEQFF
>TRBV10-3|NA|TRBJ2-7|NA
TGTGCCATCAGTGACCCAGGGGATCACTACGAGCAGTACTTC
CAISDPGDHYEQYF
>TRBV6-6|NA|TRBJ1-1|NA
TGTGCCAGCAGGGGAAAGACAGGAAACCACACTGAAGCTTTCTTT
CASRGKTGNHTEAFF
>TRBV7-2|TRBD2|TRBJ2-7|NA
TGTGCCAGCAGCTTAGGGGGTAAGGTAGCGGGTCTCACCTCCTACGAGCAGTACTTC
CASSLGGKVAGLTSYEQYF
>TRBV6-5|NA|TRBJ2-7|NA
TGTGCCAGCAGTTACGGGGAGCGTTCCTACGAGCAGTACTTC
CASSYGERSYEQYF
>TRBV7-9|NA|TRBJ2-3|NA
TGTGCCAGCAGCTCGTCAGATACGCAGTATTTT
CASSSSDTQYF
>TRBV10-3|NA|TRBJ2-7|once
TGTGCCATCAGCTCCACAGGGCCCTACGAGCAGTACTTC
CAISSTGPYEQYF
>TRBV28|TRBD2|TRBJ2-1|NA
TGTGCCAGCTCCCAGCGGGGGGCCTTTAATGAGCAGTTCTTC
CASSQRGAFNEQFF
>TRBV10-2|TRBD1|TRBJ2-5|NA
TGCGCCAGCAGTGAATGGACAGGGGCTATGGGGACCCAGTACTTC
CASSEWTGAMGTQYF
>TRBV6-1|NA|TRBJ2-3|NA
TGTGCCAGCAGTGAAGGGGGATTTGGGGATACGCAGTATTTT
CASSEGGFGDTQYF
>TRBV6-5|NA|TRBJ1-2|NA
TGTGCCAGCAGTTACTCGGGGGGCTGGAATGGCTACACCTTC
CASSYSGGWNGYTF
>TRBV5-1|TRBD1|TRBJ2-7|NA
TGCGCCAGCAGCTGGAGACAGGGCACCTACGAGCAGTACTTC
CASSWRQGTYEQYF
>TRBV5-5|NA|TRBJ2-1|NA
TGTGCCAGCAGCTTAACTCTGAGCTCCTACAATGAGCAGTTCTTC
CASSLTLSSYNEQFF
>TRBV6-5|NA|TRBJ1-6|NA
TGTGCCAGCAGTTACCAGGGTGTCGGATCACCCCTCCACTTT
CASSYQGVGSPLHF
>TRBV9|NA|TRBJ1-2|NA
TGTGCCAGCAGCGGTCGGGACGGACAAAGGTACACCTTC
CASSGRDGQRYTF
>TRBV5-1|TRBD1|TRBJ2-7|NA
TGCGCCAGCAGGGAGGGACAGGGGGTTCTCTACGAGCAGTACTTC
CASREGQGVLYEQYF
>TRBV10-1|NA|TRBJ2-7|NA
TGCGCCAGCAGATCGGACACGTCCTACGAGCAGTACTTC
CASRSDTSYEQYF
>TRBV6-5|NA|TRBJ2-3|NA
TGTGCCAGCAGTTACGATCTTAGCGACACAGATACGCAGTATTTT
CASSYDLSDTDTQYF
>TRBV2|NA|TRBJ2-1|once
TGTGCCAGCAGTGAAGTTAATAACAATGAGCAGTTCTTC
CASSEVNNNEQFF
>TRBV4-1|NA|TRBJ1-3|NA
TGCGCCAGCAGCCAAGCTTCAGGAGGAAACTCTGGAAACACCATATATTTT
CASSQASGGNSGNTIYF
>TRBV4-1|NA|TRBJ1-2|NA
TGCGCCAGCAGTCCCGACGCGGCTAACTATGGCTACACCTTC
CASSPDAANYGYTF
>TRBV20-1|NA|TRBJ2-3|NA
TGCAGTCGAGGGGAGGAGGATACGCAGTATTTT
CSRGEEDTQYF
>TRBV10-3|TRBD1|TRBJ2-1|NA
TGTGCCATCGGACAGGGATCCTACAATGAGCAGTTCTTC
CAIGQGSYNEQFF
>TRBV19|NA|TRBJ1-1|once
TGTGCCAGTAGTATGGGACCCCCGGTCACTGAAGCTTTCTTT
CASSMGPPVTEAFF
>TRBV9|NA|TRBJ1-1|NA
TGTGCCAGCAGCGTAGATGACACGATGATTCTGAACACTGAAGCTTTCTTT
CASSVDDTMILNTEAFF
>TRBV6-5|NA|TRBJ2-1|once
TGTGCCAGCTCCAGTTGGGGTGAGCAGTTCTTC
CASSSWGEQFF
>TRBV9|NA|TRBJ2-1|NA
TGTGCCAGCAGCGTAGAAGGTGGGAGCGGATCCTACAATGAGCAGTTCTTC
CASSVEGGSGSYNEQFF
>TRBV29-1|NA|TRBJ2-7|NA
TGCAGCGTTGTAACTACGACCTCCTACGAGCAGTACTTC
CSVVTTTSYEQYF